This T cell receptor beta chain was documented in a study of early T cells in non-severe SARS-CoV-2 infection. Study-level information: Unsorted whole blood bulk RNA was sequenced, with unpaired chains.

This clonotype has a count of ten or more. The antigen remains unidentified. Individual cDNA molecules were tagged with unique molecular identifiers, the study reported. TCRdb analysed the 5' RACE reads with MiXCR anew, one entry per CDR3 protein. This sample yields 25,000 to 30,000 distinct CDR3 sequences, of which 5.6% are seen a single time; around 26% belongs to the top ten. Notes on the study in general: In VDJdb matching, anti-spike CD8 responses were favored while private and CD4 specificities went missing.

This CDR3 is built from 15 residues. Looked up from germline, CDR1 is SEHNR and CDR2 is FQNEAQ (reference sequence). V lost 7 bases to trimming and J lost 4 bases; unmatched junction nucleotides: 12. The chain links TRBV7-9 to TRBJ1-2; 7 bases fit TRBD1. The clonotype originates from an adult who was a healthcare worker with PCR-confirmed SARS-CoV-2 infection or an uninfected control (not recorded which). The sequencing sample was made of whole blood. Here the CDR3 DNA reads TGTGCCAGCACCTACGAGCGGGACAGATCCTATGGCTACACCTTC. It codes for CASTYERDRSYGYTF.